The T cell receptor (beta chain) under discussion was sequenced for a study of blood T cell repertoires in COVID-19. Across the whole study: Specimens from acute and convalescent COVID-19 originated in the United States, Italy and Spain.

This CDR3 region has 15 residues. J gave up 2 bases and V 5 bases, and 6 bases lay outside the gene matches. The V gene's germline CDR1 is MDHEN and CDR2 SYDVKM. Per the original data handling: Cell counts per sample came from amplifying reference gene primers. Generated by immunoSEQ multiplex PCR, the TCRdb table keeps only in-frame clones and is missing some. That table gives V, J and clone size, and the DNA gave D and trimming. The sample lists 30,000 to 40,000 clones; 85% were seen once. The sample comprised peripheral blood. This TCR derives from a human donor with acute or convalescent COVID-19. The donor label of this sample is uncertain. This sequence joins TRBV28 and TRBJ1-5, with 7 bases identical to TRBD1. CDR3 residues: CASSLQTGGNQPQHF. The CDR3 DNA is TGTGCCAGCAGTCTGCAAACAGGGGGCAATCAGCCCCAGCATTTT.